This T cell receptor beta chain was profiled in a study of control samples from healthy donors and cancer patients. Per the germline V gene, CDR1 is SEHNR and CDR2 is FQNEAQ (reference sequence). The CDR3 has 13 residues. Trimming left V 2 bases short and J 5 bases short, with 9 bases between. Using immunoSEQ multiplex PCR, the repertoire was profiled, and TCRdb retains in-frame clones only, with some absent. The data contain around 57,000 clones, under 95% of them singletons. The genes are TRBV7-9 and TRBJ2-5; no clear D gene. The clonotype was recovered from a man aged 25 to 45 with colorectal cancer. What was sequenced was PBMCs. The CDR3 is CASSLRIGETQYF. CDR3 DNA sequence: TGTGCCAGCAGCTTACGAATTGGGGAGACCCAGTACTTC.